This T cell receptor beta chain was obtained from a study of blood T cell repertoires in COVID-19. As handled by the study authors: Reference gene primer amplification in the assay estimated nucleated cell counts. Here immunoSEQ multiplex PCR was the method, and the copy in TCRdb shows in-frame clones only, minus some. The V and J calls and clone size are taken from that table; D and trimming were inferred from the DNA. Of about 170,000 clones detected, about 88% appear once; the ten largest clones hold 7% to 7.5%. V was shortened by 4 bases and J by 0 bases, with 13 bases between the two germline ends. The CDR3 covers 16 residues. Germline assignment: CDR1 MDHEN and CDR2 SYDVKM.

J is TRBJ2-1 and V is TRBV28, with TRBD2 as a possible D gene (6 bases). Sequenced sample: peripheral blood. The sequence came from a woman at least 80 years old in a cohort sampled during active or convalescent COVID-19. The CDR3 protein is CASSSGTPSSYNEQFF. CDR3 DNA: TGTGCCAGCAGTTCCGGGACTCCTAGCTCCTACAATGAGCAGTTCTTC.